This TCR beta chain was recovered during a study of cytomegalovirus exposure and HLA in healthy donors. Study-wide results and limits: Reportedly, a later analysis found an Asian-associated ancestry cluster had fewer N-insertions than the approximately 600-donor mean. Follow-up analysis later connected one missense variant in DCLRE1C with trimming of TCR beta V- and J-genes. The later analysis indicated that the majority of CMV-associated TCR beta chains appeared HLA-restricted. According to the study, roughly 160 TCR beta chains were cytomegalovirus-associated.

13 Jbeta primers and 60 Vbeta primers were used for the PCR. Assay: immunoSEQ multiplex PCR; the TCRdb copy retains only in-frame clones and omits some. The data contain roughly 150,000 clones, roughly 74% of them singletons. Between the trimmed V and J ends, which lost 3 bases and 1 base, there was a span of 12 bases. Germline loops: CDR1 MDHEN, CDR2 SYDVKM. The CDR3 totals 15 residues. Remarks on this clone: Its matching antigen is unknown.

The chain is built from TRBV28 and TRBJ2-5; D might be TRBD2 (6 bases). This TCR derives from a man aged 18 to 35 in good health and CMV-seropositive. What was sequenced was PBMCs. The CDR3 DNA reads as TGTGCCAGCAGTTTTCGCCGACTAGGCCAAGAGACCCAGTACTTC. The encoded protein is CASSFRRLGQETQYF.